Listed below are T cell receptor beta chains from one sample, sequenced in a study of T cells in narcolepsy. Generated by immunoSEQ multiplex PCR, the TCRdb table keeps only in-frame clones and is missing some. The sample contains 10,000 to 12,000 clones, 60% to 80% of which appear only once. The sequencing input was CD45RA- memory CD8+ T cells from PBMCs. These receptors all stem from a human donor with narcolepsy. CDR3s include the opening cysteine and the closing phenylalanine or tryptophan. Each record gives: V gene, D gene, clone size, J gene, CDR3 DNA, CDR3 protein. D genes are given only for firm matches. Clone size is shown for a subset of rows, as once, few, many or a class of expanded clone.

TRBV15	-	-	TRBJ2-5	TGTGCCACCAGAGGGGCAAGGGACGGGGGTGAGACCCAGTACTTC	CATRGARDGGETQYF
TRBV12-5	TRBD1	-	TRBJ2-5	TGTGCTAGTGGTTCGACAGGGAACCCAACGGAGACCCAGTACTTC	CASGSTGNPTETQYF
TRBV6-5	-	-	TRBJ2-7	TGTGCCAGCAGTGGGGGGTTTGGAGAGCAGTACTTC	CASSGGFGEQYF
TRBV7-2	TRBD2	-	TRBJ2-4	TGTGCCAGCAGCTTAGCCCTAGCGGGACCCAAAAACATTCAGTACTTC	CASSLALAGPKNIQYF
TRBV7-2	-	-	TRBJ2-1	TGTGCCAGCAGCCCTGTGCGTGGTGAGCAGTTCTTC	CASSPVRGEQFF
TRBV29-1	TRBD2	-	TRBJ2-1	TGCAGCGTTGGACTAGCGGGAGGCAATGAGCAGTTCTTC	CSVGLAGGNEQFF
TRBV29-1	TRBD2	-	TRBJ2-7	TGCAGCGTTCCCGGGACTAGCGGGATACACGAGCAGTACTTC	CSVPGTSGIHEQYF
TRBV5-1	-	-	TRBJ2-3	TGCGCCAGCAAGGCTACTAGCACAGATACGCAGTATTTT	CASKATSTDTQYF
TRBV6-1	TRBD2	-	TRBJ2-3	TGTGCCAGCAGTGAAGGACTAGCGGGGGGGAGCACAGATACGCAGTATTTT	CASSEGLAGGSTDTQYF
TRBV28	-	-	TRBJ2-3	TGTGCCAGCCGACTCGGGGTCACAGATACGCAGTATTTT	CASRLGVTDTQYF
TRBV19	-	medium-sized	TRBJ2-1	TGTGCCAGTATCCCCGTTGGGGGCGACCCCTACAATGAGCAGTTCTTC	CASIPVGGDPYNEQFF